The clone carrying this TCR beta chain was found a few times. Each cell subset's genomic DNA was divided evenly among several immunoSEQ plates. Here immunoSEQ multiplex PCR was the method, and the copy in TCRdb shows in-frame clones only, minus some. The table has around 95,000 clones, less than 50% seen once. This sample was taken from a study of shared clonotypes between healthy human individuals. About the study: Aged between 18 and 49, the donors were a couple of women and three men.

After removal of 6 bases from V and 8 bases from J, the junction contained 4 bases not matched to a gene. CDR1 and CDR2 from the germline V gene are LNHNV and YYDKDF (reference sequence). The CDR3 sequence is 12 residues long. The clonotype was recovered from a woman aged 40 to 50 in good health. Some clones in this sample may be carry-over from other donors' samples. Sample: PBMCs. The rearrangement uses TRBV15 and TRBJ2-1; 7 nucleotides match TRBD2. The CDR3 bases are TGTGCCACCAGTGGACTAGTTGATGAGCAGTTCTTC. As protein: CATSGLVDEQFF.